This record covers a single T cell receptor (beta chain). Germline V gives CDR1 SGDLS, CDR2 YYNGEE. The CDR3 runs to 16 residues. V was cut by 3 bases and J by 0 bases, with 15 bases left in between. This sample is part of a study of blood T cell repertoires in COVID-19. Study details: The cDNA or gDNA used as material had been derived from T cells, B-cell-depleted T cells, or PBMCs.

Patients at the Seattle site were enrolled during active infection and followed longitudinally. In the original analysis: Using reference gene primer amplification, nucleated cell counts were estimated. The data were produced by immunoSEQ multiplex PCR, yet TCRdb's version contains in-frame clones alone and is incomplete. V, J and clone size are those of that table, while D and trimming were read from the DNA. Of approximately 290,000 clones in the sample, roughly 84% were seen once. Sequenced input: peripheral blood. The receptor's source is a human donor with COVID-19, enrolled during active disease. The donor label of this sample is uncertain. The chain is built from TRBV9 and TRBJ1-2, with D maybe TRBD1 (5 bases). In DNA, the CDR3 is TGTGCCAGCAGCGATGGGGCAAGAATAGCTAACTATGGCTACACCTTC. Its translation is CASSDGARIANYGYTF.